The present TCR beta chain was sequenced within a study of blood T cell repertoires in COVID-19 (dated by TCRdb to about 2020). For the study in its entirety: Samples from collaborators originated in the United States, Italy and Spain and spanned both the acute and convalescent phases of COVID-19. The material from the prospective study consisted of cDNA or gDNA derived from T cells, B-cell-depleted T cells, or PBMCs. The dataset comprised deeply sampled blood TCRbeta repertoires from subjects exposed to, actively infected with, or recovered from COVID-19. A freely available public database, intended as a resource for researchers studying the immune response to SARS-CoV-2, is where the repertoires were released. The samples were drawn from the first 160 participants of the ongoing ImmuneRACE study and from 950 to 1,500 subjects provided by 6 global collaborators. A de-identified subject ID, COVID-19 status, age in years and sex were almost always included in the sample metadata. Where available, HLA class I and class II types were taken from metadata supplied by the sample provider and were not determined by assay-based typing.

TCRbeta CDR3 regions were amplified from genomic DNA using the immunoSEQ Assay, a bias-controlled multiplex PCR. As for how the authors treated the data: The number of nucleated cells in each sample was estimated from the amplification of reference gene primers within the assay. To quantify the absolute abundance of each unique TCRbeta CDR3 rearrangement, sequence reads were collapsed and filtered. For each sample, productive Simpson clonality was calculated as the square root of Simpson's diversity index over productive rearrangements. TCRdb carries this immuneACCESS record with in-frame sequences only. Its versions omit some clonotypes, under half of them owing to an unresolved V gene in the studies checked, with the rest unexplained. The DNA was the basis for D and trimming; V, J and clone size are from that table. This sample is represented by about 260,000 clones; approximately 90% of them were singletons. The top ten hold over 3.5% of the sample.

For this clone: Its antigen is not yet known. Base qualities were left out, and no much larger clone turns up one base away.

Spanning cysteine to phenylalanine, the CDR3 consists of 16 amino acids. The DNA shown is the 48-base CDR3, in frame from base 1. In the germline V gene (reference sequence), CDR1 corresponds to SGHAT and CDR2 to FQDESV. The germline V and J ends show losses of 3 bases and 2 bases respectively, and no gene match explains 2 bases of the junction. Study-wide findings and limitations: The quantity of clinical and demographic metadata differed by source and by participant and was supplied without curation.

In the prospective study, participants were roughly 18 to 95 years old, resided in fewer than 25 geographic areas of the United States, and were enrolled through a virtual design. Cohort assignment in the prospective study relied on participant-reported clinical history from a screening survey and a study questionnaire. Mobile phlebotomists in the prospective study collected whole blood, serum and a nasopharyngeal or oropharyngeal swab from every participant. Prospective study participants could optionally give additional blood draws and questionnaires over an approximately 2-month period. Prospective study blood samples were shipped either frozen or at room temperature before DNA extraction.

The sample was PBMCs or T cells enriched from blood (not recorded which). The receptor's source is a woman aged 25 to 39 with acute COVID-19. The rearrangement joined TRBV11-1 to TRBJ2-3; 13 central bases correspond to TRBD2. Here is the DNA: TGTGCCAGCAGCTTGGGGACTAGCGGGACCACAGATACGCAGTATTTT. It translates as CASSLGTSGTTDTQYF.